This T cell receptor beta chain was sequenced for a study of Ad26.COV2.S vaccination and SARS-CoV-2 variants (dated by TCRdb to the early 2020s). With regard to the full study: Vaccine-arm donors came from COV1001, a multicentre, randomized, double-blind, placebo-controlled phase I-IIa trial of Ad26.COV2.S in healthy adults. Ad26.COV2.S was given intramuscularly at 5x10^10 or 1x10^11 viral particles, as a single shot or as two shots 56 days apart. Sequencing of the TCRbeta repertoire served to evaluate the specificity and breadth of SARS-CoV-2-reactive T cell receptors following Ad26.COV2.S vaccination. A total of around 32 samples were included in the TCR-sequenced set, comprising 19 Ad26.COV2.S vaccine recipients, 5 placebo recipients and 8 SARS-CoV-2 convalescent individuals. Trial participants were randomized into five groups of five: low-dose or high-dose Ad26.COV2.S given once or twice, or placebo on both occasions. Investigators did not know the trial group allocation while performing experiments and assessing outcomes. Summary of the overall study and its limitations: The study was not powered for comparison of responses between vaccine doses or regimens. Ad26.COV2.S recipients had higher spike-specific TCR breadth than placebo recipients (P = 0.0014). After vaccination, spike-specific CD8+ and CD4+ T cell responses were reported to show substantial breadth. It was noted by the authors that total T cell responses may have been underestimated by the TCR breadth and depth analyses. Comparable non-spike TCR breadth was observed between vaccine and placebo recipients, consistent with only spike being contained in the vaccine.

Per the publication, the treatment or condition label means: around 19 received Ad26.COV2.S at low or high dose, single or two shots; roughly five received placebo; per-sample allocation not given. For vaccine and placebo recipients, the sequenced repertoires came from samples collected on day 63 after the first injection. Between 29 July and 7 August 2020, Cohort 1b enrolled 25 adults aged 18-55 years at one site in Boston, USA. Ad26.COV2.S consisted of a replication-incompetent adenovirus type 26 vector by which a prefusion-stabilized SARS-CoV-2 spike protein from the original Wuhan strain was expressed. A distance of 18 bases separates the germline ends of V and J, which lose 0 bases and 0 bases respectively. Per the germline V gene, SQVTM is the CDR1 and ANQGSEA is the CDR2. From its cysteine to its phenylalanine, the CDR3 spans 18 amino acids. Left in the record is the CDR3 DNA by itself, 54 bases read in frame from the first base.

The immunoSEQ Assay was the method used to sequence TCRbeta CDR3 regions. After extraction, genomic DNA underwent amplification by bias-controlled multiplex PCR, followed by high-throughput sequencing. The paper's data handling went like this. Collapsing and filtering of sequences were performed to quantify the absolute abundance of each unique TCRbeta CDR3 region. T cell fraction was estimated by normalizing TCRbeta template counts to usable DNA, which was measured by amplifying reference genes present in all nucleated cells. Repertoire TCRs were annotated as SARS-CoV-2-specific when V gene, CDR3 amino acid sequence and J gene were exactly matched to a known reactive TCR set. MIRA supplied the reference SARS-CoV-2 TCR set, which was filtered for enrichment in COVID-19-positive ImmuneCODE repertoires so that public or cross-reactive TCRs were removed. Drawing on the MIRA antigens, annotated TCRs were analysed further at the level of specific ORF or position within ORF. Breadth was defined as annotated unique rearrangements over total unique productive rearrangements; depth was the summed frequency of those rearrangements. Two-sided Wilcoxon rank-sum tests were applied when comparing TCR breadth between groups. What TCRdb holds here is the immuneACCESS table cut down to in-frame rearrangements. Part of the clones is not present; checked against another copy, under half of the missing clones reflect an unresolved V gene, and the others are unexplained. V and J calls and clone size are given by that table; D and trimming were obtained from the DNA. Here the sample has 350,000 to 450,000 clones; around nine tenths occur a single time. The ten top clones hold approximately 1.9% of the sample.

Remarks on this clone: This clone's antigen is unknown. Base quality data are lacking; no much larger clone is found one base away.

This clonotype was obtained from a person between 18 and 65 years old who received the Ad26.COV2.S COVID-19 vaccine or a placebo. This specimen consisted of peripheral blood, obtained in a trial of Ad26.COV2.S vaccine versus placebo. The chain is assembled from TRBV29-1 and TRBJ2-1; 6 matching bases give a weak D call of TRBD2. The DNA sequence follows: TGCAGCGTTGAAGATGGGCTGTTGATCGGGAGCTCCTACAATGAGCAGTTCTTC. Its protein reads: CSVEDGLLIGSSYNEQFF.